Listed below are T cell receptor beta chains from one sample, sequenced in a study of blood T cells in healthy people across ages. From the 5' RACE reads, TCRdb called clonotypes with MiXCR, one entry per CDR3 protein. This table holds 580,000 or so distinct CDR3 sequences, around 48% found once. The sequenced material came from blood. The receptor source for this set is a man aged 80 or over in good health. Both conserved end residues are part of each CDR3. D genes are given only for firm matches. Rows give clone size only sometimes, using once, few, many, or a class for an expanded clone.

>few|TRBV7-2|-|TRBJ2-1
CASTIPGNEQFF
TGTGCCAGTACTATACCTGGCAATGAGCAGTTCTTC
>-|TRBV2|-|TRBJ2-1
CASAKEQDPYNEQFF
TGTGCCAGCGCGAAGGAACAGGACCCCTACAATGAGCAGTTCTTC
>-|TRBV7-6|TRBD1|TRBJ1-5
CASSPYTLTGVGQPQHF
TGTGCCAGCAGCCCATACACATTGACAGGGGTAGGCCAGCCCCAGCATTTT
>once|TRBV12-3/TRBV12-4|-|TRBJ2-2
CASSLATGIGELFF
TGTGCCAGCAGTTTAGCGACCGGCATCGGGGAGCTGTTTTTT
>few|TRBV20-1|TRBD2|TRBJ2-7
CSASMGLVSNEQYF
TGCAGTGCTAGTATGGGACTAGTAAGCAATGAGCAGTACTTC
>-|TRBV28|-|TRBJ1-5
CASSLGLAGYEQPQHF
TGTGCCAGCAGTTTAGGACTAGCAGGGTACGAGCAGCCCCAGCATTTT
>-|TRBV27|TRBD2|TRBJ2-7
CASSDILATLAGNEQYF
TGTGCCAGCAGTGATATACTAGCGACCCTAGCCGGCAATGAGCAGTACTTC
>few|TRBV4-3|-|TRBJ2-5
CASSPTGQGGETQYF
TGCGCCAGCAGCCCTACGGGCCAAGGGGGAGAGACCCAGTACTTC
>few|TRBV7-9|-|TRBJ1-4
CASSPRPGQTNEKLFF
TGTGCCAGCAGCCCCAGACCGGGGCAGACTAATGAAAAACTGTTTTTT
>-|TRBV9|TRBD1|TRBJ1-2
CASSATGTELYGYTF
TGTGCCAGCAGCGCTACCGGGACAGAACTTTATGGCTACACCTTC
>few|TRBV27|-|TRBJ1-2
CASSPDSRIYGYTF
TGTGCCAGCAGCCCGGACAGCAGGATCTATGGCTACACCTTC
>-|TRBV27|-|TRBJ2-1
CASSLRGSLGNEQFF
TGTGCCAGCAGCCTGAGGGGGAGTCTGGGCAATGAGCAGTTCTTC
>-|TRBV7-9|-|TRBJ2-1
CASSRPDLAGPPFF
TGTGCCAGCAGCCGGCCGGACTTGGCGGGACCCCCGTTCTTC
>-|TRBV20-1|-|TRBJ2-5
CSARDRRGRGEGRYQETQYF
TGCAGTGCTAGAGACCGAAGGGGCAGGGGGGAAGGGAGGTACCAAGAGACCCAGTACTTC
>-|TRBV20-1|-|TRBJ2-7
CSAQTGTLHEQYF
TGCAGTGCCCAGACAGGTACCCTCCACGAGCAGTACTTC
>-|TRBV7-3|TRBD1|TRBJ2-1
CASSLRPGGVINEQFF
TGTGCCAGCAGCTTAAGGCCAGGGGGCGTAATTAATGAGCAGTTCTTC
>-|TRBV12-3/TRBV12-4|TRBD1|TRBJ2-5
CASSRQGTPRQETQYF
TGTGCCAGCAGCCGACAGGGGACTCCAAGGCAAGAGACCCAGTACTTC
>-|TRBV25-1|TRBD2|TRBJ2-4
CASRGEGIIQYF
TGTGCCAGCCGGGGGGAGGGCATCATTCAGTACTTC
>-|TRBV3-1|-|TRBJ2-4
CASSQRGLLAKNIQYF
TGTGCCAGCAGCCAACGCGGATTACTAGCCAAAAACATTCAGTACTTC
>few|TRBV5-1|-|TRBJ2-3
CASSPTSHHTDTQYF
TGCGCCAGCAGCCCTACATCCCATCACACAGATACGCAGTATTTT
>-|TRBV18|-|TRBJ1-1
CASSPEGWAEAFF
TGTGCCAGCTCACCAGAGGGGTGGGCCGAAGCTTTCTTT
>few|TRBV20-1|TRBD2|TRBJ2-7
CSARGMGEGPYEQYF
TGCAGTGCTAGAGGGATGGGGGAGGGCCCCTACGAGCAGTACTTC
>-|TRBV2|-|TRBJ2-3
CASRDARKSTDTQYF
TGTGCCAGCAGGGATGCCAGAAAAAGCACAGATACGCAGTATTTT
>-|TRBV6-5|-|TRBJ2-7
CASSYHQGRGLYSYNEQYF
TGTGCCAGCAGTTACCACCAGGGACGGGGACTTTACTCCTACAATGAGCAGTACTTC
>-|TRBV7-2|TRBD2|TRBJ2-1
CASSLVGLAGRNEQFF
TGTGCCAGCAGCTTAGTAGGACTAGCGGGGAGGAATGAGCAGTTCTTC
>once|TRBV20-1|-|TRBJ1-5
CSARNSRQPQHF
TGCAGTGCTAGGAACAGTCGACAGCCCCAGCATTTT
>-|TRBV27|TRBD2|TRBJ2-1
CASLRQRGGVNEQFF
TGTGCCAGCTTAAGACAGCGGGGGGGGGTCAATGAGCAGTTCTTC
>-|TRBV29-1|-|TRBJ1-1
CSVMGQDWNTETFF
TGCAGCGTCATGGGCCAGGACTGGAACACTGAAACTTTCTTT
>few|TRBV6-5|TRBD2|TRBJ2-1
CASSYRGRAYNEQFF
TGTGCCAGCAGTTACCGTGGGAGGGCCTACAATGAGCAGTTCTTC
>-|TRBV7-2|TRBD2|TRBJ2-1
CASTLVGLAAYNEQFF
TGTGCCAGCACCCTAGTCGGTCTAGCGGCTTACAATGAGCAGTTCTTC
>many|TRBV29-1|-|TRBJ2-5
CSAEGGFGTQYF
TGCAGCGCCGAAGGCGGGTTTGGGACCCAGTACTTC
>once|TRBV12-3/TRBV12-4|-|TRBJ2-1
CASSIIGDYNEQFF
TGTGCCAGCAGCATCATCGGGGACTACAATGAGCAGTTCTTC
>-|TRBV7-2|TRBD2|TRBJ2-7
CASRQQIAGGASYEQYF
TGTGCCAGCAGACAACAAATAGCGGGAGGAGCTTCCTACGAGCAGTACTTC
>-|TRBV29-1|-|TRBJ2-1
CSARRPEDEQFF
TGCAGCGCTCGGCGGCCCGAGGATGAGCAGTTCTTC
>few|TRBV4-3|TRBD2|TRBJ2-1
CASSQARGTSGYNEQFF
TGCGCCAGCAGCCAAGCACGCGGGACTAGCGGTTACAATGAGCAGTTCTTC
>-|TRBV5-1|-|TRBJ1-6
CASSLDGISYNSPLHF
TGCGCCAGCAGCTTGGACGGGATCTCCTATAATTCACCCCTCCACTTC
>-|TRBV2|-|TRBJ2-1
CASSPTSIIDEQFF
TGTGCCAGCAGTCCGACCAGTATTATCGATGAGCAGTTCTTC
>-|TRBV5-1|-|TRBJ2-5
CASSLIGRAFRETQYF
TGCGCCAGCAGCTTGATCGGACGTGCCTTTAGGGAGACCCAGTACTTC
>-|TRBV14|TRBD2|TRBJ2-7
CASSQREIFGYEQYF
TGTGCCAGCAGCCAGCGGGAGATTTTCGGGTACGAGCAGTACTTC
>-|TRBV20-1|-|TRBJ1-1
CSAKDVLEAFF
TGCAGTGCAAAGGACGTTTTAGAAGCTTTCTTT
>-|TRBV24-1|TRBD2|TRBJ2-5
CATSEGGEAETQYF
TGTGCCACCAGTGAGGGAGGGGAGGCAGAGACCCAGTACTTC
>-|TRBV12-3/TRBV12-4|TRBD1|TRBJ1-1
CASSRDRDFMNTEAFF
TGTGCCAGCAGCAGGGACAGGGACTTCATGAACACTGAAGCTTTCTTT
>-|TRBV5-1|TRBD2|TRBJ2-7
CASSLGPQLSGVYEQYF
TGCGCCAGCAGCTTGGGTCCCCAACTTAGCGGGGTTTACGAGCAGTACTTC
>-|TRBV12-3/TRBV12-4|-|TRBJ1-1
CASSFLGTSEAFF
TGTGCCAGCAGTTTTTTGGGGACGTCGGAAGCTTTCTTT
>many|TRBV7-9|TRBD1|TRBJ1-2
CASSLSEGAGGYTF
TGTGCCAGCAGCTTAAGTGAGGGGGCTGGTGGCTACACCTTC
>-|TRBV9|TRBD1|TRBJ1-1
CASSAEPGTGSNEAFF
TGTGCCAGCAGCGCCGAGCCCGGGACAGGTAGTAATGAAGCTTTCTTT
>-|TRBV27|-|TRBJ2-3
CASSLTGGSGADTQYF
TGTGCCAGCAGCTTAACTGGGGGGAGTGGCGCAGATACGCAGTATTTT
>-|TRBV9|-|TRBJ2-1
CASSPDLGTSAYNEQFF
TGTGCCAGCAGCCCAGATTTAGGGACATCAGCCTACAATGAGCAGTTCTTC
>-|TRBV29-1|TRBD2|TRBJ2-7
CSASPWGGNEQYF
TGCAGCGCATCCCCCTGGGGGGGTAACGAGCAGTACTTC
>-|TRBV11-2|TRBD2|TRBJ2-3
CVSSRSGLAAQYF
TGTGTCAGCAGCCGGTCAGGACTAGCGGCGCAGTATTTT
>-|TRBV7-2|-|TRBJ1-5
CASSPNRQSNQPQHF
TGTGCCAGCAGTCCGAATCGACAGAGCAATCAGCCCCAGCATTTT
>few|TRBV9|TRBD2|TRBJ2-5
CASSVEGLAGETQYF
TGTGCCAGCAGCGTAGAAGGTCTAGCGGGGGAGACCCAGTACTTC
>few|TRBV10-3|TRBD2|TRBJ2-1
CATSPGGSSYNEQFF
TGTGCCACCAGTCCGGGCGGGAGCTCCTACAATGAGCAGTTCTTC